Listed here is a single TCR beta chain. The data were taken from a study of blood T cell repertoires in COVID-19. TCRdb's table, derived via immunoSEQ multiplex PCR, lists solely in-frame clones and lacks some. This sample yields about 250,000 clones, of which 70% to 85% are seen a single time; roughly 10% belongs to the top ten. The CDR3 totals 14 residues. Trimming took 6 bases from V and 4 from J, leaving 16 bases between them. CDR1 and CDR2 (germline): ENHRY, SYGVKD. This TCR was recovered from a man older than 75 with acute or convalescent COVID-19. Sequenced sample: peripheral blood. The rearrangement uses TRBV10-3 and TRBJ2-7, with a weak D call TRBD1 (6 bases). Here the CDR3 DNA reads TGTGCCATCAGCGGGTCAGGGGCCCAATACGAGCAGTACTTC. Translated: CAISGSGAQYEQYF.